The rows below give T cell receptor beta chains drawn from one sample of a study of T cell responses to AZD1222 COVID-19 vaccine. TCRdb keeps only in-frame clones here, not all; method: immunoSEQ multiplex PCR. The sample yields more than 100,000 clones, roughly 89% seen once. The sequencing here drew on peripheral blood, taken on day 0 of AZD1222 vaccination. The receptors were gathered from an adult in good health. Each CDR3 is given with its conserved first and last residue. A D gene is named only where the DNA matches it firmly. The size field is filled for only some rows; it gives once, few, many or a size class.

TRBV3-1/TRBV3-2	.	TRBJ2-7	.	CASSRRGNEQYF	TGTGCCAGCAGCCGCAGAGGGAACGAGCAGTACTTC
TRBV28	once	TRBJ2-1	.	CASSDNEQFF	TGTGCCAGCAGCGACAATGAGCAGTTCTTC
TRBV5-1	.	TRBJ1-3	.	CASSLEGSGNTIYF	TGCGCCAGCAGCTTGGAGGGCAGTGGAAACACCATATATTTT
TRBV7-8	.	TRBJ2-7	TRBD1	CASSLAQGQTSYEQYF	TGTGCCAGCAGCTTAGCGCAGGGACAGACCTCCTACGAGCAGTACTTC
TRBV24-1	.	TRBJ2-1	.	CATSSGQEQFF	TGTGCCACCAGTTCCGGACAAGAGCAGTTCTTC
TRBV7-9	.	TRBJ2-2	.	CANEQGNTGELFF	TGTGCCAACGAACAGGGGAACACCGGGGAGCTGTTTTTT
TRBV7-6	.	TRBJ2-3	.	CASSLRAGNTDTQYF	TGTGCCAGCAGCTTACGGGCGGGGAACACAGATACGCAGTATTTT
TRBV21-1	.	TRBJ1-2	.	CASSNPLDRYPNYGYTF	TGTGCCAGCAGCAACCCCCTGGACAGATACCCCAACTATGGCTACACCTTC
TRBV4-1	many	TRBJ1-2	TRBD1	CASRRVGQGESGYTF	TGCGCCAGCAGGAGAGTAGGACAGGGAGAAAGTGGCTACACCTTC
TRBV6-2/TRBV6-3	.	TRBJ1-2	.	CASSYWKGMREDGYTF	TGTGCCAGCAGTTACTGGAAGGGGATGCGCGAGGATGGCTACACCTTC
TRBV11-3	once	TRBJ2-7	TRBD1	CASSRDRGYEQYF	TGTGCCAGCAGCCGCGACAGGGGCTACGAGCAGTACTTC
TRBV19	.	TRBJ2-3	.	CASASTSLSTDTQYF	TGTGCCAGTGCCTCCACCAGTTTAAGCACAGATACGCAGTATTTT
TRBV6-5	.	TRBJ1-1	.	CASKAIWNTEAFF	TGTGCCAGCAAGGCCATCTGGAACACTGAAGCTTTCTTT
TRBV7-8	.	TRBJ2-1	.	CASSSEKKGEQFF	TGTGCCAGCAGCTCGGAAAAAAAGGGGGAGCAGTTCTTC
TRBV7-2	.	TRBJ2-5	.	CASSFRQIQETQYF	TGTGCCAGCAGCTTTAGACAGATCCAAGAGACCCAGTACTTC
TRBV7-9	.	TRBJ1-5	.	CASSPQGVLSQPQHF	TGTGCCAGCAGCCCCCAAGGGGTACTGTCTCAGCCCCAGCATTTT
TRBV19	few	TRBJ1-3	.	CASSTRISGNTIYF	TGTGCCAGTAGTACCCGCATCTCTGGAAACACCATATATTTT
TRBV21-1	.	TRBJ2-1	.	CASRGTSDYNEQFF	TGTGCCAGCAGAGGGACTAGCGACTACAATGAGCAGTTCTTC
TRBV5-1	.	TRBJ1-1	TRBD1	CASSLAGTGGTEAFF	TGCGCCAGCAGCTTGGCTGGGACAGGGGGCACTGAAGCTTTCTTT
TRBV6-2/TRBV6-3	.	TRBJ1-5	TRBD1	CASSQQGFQPQHF	TGTGCCAGCAGTCAACAGGGGTTTCAGCCCCAGCATTTT
TRBV7-2	.	TRBJ1-2	.	CASSIINYGYTF	TGTGCCAGCAGCATCATAAACTATGGCTACACCTTC
TRBV11-2	.	TRBJ1-1	TRBD1	CASSLRGRNDRGTEAFF	TGTGCCAGCAGCTTGAGGGGGAGAAACGACAGGGGGACCGAAGCTTTCTTT
TRBV10-1	.	TRBJ1-5	TRBD1	CASSGMTGGHRNQPQHF	TGCGCCAGCAGTGGGATGACAGGGGGCCATCGGAATCAGCCCCAGCATTTT
TRBV18	.	TRBJ2-7	.	CASSRDIASYEQYF	TGTGCCAGCTCACGAGACATCGCCTCCTACGAGCAGTACTTC
TRBV28	.	TRBJ1-1	TRBD1	CASRVHDRENTEAFF	TGTGCCAGCAGGGTACACGACAGGGAAAACACTGAAGCTTTCTTT
TRBV19	.	TRBJ2-1	.	CASSRLQVSSYNEQFF	TGTGCCAGTAGTCGGCTACAGGTTTCCTCCTACAATGAGCAGTTCTTC
TRBV7-9	.	TRBJ2-7	TRBD2	CASSLAGGREQYF	TGTGCCAGCAGCTTAGCGGGAGGGCGCGAGCAGTACTTC
TRBV28	.	TRBJ2-2	TRBD2	CASSLFSSGRAGELFF	TGTGCCAGCAGTTTATTCTCTAGCGGGAGGGCCGGGGAGCTGTTTTTT
TRBV19	.	TRBJ1-5	.	CASSIGQVSNQPQHF	TGTGCCAGTAGTATAGGACAGGTTAGCAATCAGCCCCAGCATTTT
TRBV11-2	.	TRBJ1-5	.	CASSSGAGNQPQHF	TGTGCCAGCAGCTCGGGGGCAGGGAATCAGCCCCAGCATTTT
TRBV20-1	.	TRBJ2-5	.	CSASDYKETQYF	TGCAGTGCTAGTGATTACAAAGAGACCCAGTACTTC
TRBV24-1	once	TRBJ2-1	.	CATSDPAYEQFF	TGTGCCACCAGTGATCCCGCATATGAGCAGTTCTTC
TRBV7-8	.	TRBJ1-2	.	CASSFPGEGIYGYTF	TGTGCCAGCAGCTTCCCCGGGGAGGGGATCTATGGCTACACCTTC
TRBV23-1	.	TRBJ2-4	.	CASSQRWAGVAKNIQYF	TGCGCCAGCAGTCAAAGGTGGGCAGGGGTTGCCAAAAACATTCAGTACTTC
TRBV29-1	once	TRBJ2-7	.	CSVGRQTYEQYF	TGCAGCGTTGGGAGGCAGACCTACGAGCAGTACTTC
TRBV25-1	.	TRBJ2-1	.	CASSDQGGKNEQFF	TGTGCCAGCAGTGACCAGGGAGGTAAGAATGAGCAGTTCTTC
TRBV6-2/TRBV6-3	.	TRBJ2-7	TRBD1	CASSYPLPGTGRSEQYF	TGTGCCAGCAGTTACCCCCTTCCCGGGACAGGGAGAAGCGAGCAGTACTTC
TRBV6-2/TRBV6-3	once	TRBJ1-2	.	CASSRKWNGYTF	TGTGCCAGCAGTCGAAAGTGGAATGGCTACACCTTC
TRBV27	.	TRBJ2-7	.	CASSPGTYEQYF	TGTGCCAGCAGTCCGGGGACCTACGAGCAGTACTTC
TRBV19	.	TRBJ1-2	.	CASSISAATNYGYTF	TGTGCCAGTAGTATTAGCGCAGCCACTAACTATGGCTACACCTTC
TRBV14	.	TRBJ1-5	TRBD1	CASSPGGYNQPQHF	TGTGCCAGCAGCCCAGGGGGCTATAATCAGCCCCAGCATTTT
TRBV4-3	.	TRBJ1-5	TRBD1	CASSQHPRTGEDQPQHF	TGCGCCAGCAGCCAACATCCCCGGACAGGCGAAGATCAGCCCCAGCATTTT
TRBV5-4	.	TRBJ2-7	.	CASSPGGLHAYEQYF	TGTGCCAGCAGCCCCGGGGGACTGCATGCCTACGAGCAGTACTTC
TRBV29-1	.	TRBJ2-5	TRBD2	CSVEWQDPPAWWAGGETQYF	TGCAGCGTTGAATGGCAAGACCCGCCCGCTTGGTGGGCGGGGGGAGAGACCCAGTACTTC